A selection of T cell receptor beta chains follows, all from one sample in a study of response to subunit inactivated influenza vaccine. MiXCR, run by TCRdb on the RT-PCR reads, gives a single entry per CDR3 protein. This table holds about 520,000 distinct CDR3 sequences, about 25% found once. The material sequenced was CD4+ T cells sorted from PBMCs, taken roughly 5 days after vaccination. These receptors were obtained from a middle-aged man who received an inactivated influenza vaccine. Both conserved end residues are part of each CDR3. Each record gives: D gene, V gene, J gene, clone size, CDR3 protein, CDR3 DNA. The D gene is left open where the match is weak. A clone size is listed for some rows: how often the clone was seen (once, few, many), or a class if it is expanded.

D gene: TRBD2; V gene: TRBV5-1; J gene: TRBJ2-3; clone size: NA; CDR3 protein: CASSQRGGLEADTQYF; CDR3 DNA: TGCGCCAGCAGTCAGCGGGGGGGCCTTGAAGCAGATACGCAGTATTTT
D gene: NA; V gene: TRBV25-1; J gene: TRBJ2-3; clone size: NA; CDR3 protein: CAIGPGFPCSSTDTQYF; CDR3 DNA: TGTGCCATCGGCCCCGGGTTCCCCTGCTCTAGCACAGATACGCAGTATTTT
D gene: NA; V gene: TRBV9; J gene: TRBJ1-1; clone size: few; CDR3 protein: CASSEMQAADTEAFF; CDR3 DNA: TGTGCCAGCAGCGAAATGCAAGCGGCGGACACTGAAGCTTTCTTT
D gene: TRBD1; V gene: TRBV12-3/TRBV12-4; J gene: TRBJ1-1; clone size: NA; CDR3 protein: CASRGQAVKSTEAFF; CDR3 DNA: TGTGCCAGCAGGGGACAGGCGGTTAAGAGCACTGAAGCTTTCTTT
D gene: NA; V gene: TRBV10-3; J gene: TRBJ2-3; clone size: NA; CDR3 protein: CAIRRGELRTDTQYF; CDR3 DNA: TGTGCCATCAGGAGGGGGGAGTTGCGGACAGATACGCAGTATTTT
D gene: TRBD2; V gene: TRBV15; J gene: TRBJ2-1; clone size: few; CDR3 protein: CATSREPGLAGNEQFF; CDR3 DNA: TGTGCCACCAGCAGGGAGCCGGGACTAGCGGGTAATGAGCAGTTCTTC
D gene: TRBD1; V gene: TRBV20-1; J gene: TRBJ2-3; clone size: few; CDR3 protein: CSAPRQGGADTQYF; CDR3 DNA: TGCAGTGCTCCACGACAGGGTGGGGCAGATACGCAGTATTTT
D gene: TRBD1; V gene: TRBV7-9; J gene: TRBJ2-1; clone size: few; CDR3 protein: CASTSGDRDEQFF; CDR3 DNA: TGTGCCAGCACGTCCGGGGACAGGGATGAGCAGTTCTTC
D gene: NA; V gene: TRBV5-1; J gene: TRBJ2-1; clone size: few; CDR3 protein: CASSLSFEQFF; CDR3 DNA: TGCGCCAGCAGCTTATCGTTTGAGCAGTTCTTC
D gene: NA; V gene: TRBV10-3; J gene: TRBJ2-7; clone size: NA; CDR3 protein: CAISERQGSYEQYF; CDR3 DNA: TGTGCCATCAGTGAACGGCAGGGCTCCTACGAGCAGTACTTC
D gene: TRBD1; V gene: TRBV12-3/TRBV12-4; J gene: TRBJ1-1; clone size: NA; CDR3 protein: CASSFTGQARGAFF; CDR3 DNA: TGTGCCAGCAGTTTCACCGGACAGGCAAGGGGAGCTTTCTTT
D gene: TRBD2; V gene: TRBV29-1; J gene: TRBJ2-1; clone size: NA; CDR3 protein: CSVRGLASNEQFF; CDR3 DNA: TGCAGCGTTAGGGGACTAGCGTCCAATGAGCAGTTCTTC
D gene: TRBD1; V gene: TRBV20-1; J gene: TRBJ2-7; clone size: few; CDR3 protein: CSARRQGATYEQYF; CDR3 DNA: TGCAGTGCTCGAAGACAGGGGGCGACTTACGAGCAGTACTTC
D gene: TRBD1; V gene: TRBV6-1; J gene: TRBJ2-1; clone size: NA; CDR3 protein: CASSERGTGTYNEQFF; CDR3 DNA: TGTGCCAGCAGTGAAAGGGGGACAGGGACCTACAATGAGCAGTTCTTC
D gene: TRBD2; V gene: TRBV29-1; J gene: TRBJ2-7; clone size: NA; CDR3 protein: CSARGLALYEQYF; CDR3 DNA: TGCAGCGCCCGGGGACTAGCGCTCTACGAGCAGTACTTC
D gene: NA; V gene: TRBV20-1; J gene: TRBJ1-2; clone size: NA; CDR3 protein: CSARPERVGYGYTF; CDR3 DNA: TGCAGTGCTAGACCTGAAAGGGTGGGATATGGCTACACCTTC
D gene: TRBD2; V gene: TRBV5-6; J gene: TRBJ2-1; clone size: few; CDR3 protein: CASSTGLAGTYEQFF; CDR3 DNA: TGTGCCAGCAGTACAGGACTAGCGGGAACCTATGAGCAGTTCTTC
D gene: TRBD2; V gene: TRBV7-2; J gene: TRBJ2-1; clone size: NA; CDR3 protein: CASSPGTSGWEQFF; CDR3 DNA: TGTGCCAGCAGCCCCGGGACTAGCGGGTGGGAGCAGTTCTTC